This record covers a single TCR beta chain. This clone was detected only once. Its antigen remains undetermined. Base qualities are not recorded, but no much larger clone differs from it by a single base. This sample was included in a study of blood T cell repertoires in COVID-19 (dated by TCRdb to the early 2020s). Context from the whole study: The collaborator samples originated in the United States, Italy and Spain and spanned the acute and convalescent phases of COVID-19. Samples came from the ongoing ImmuneRACE study (first 160 participants) plus 1,254 subjects from 6 global collaborators. The material from the prospective study consisted of cDNA or gDNA derived from T cells, B-cell-depleted T cells, or PBMCs. Where HLA class I and class II types were available, the types were taken from metadata supplied by the sample provider, not from assay-based typing. The repertoires were released in a freely available public database intended as a resource for research on the immune response to SARS-CoV-2. The dataset comprised deeply sampled blood TCRbeta repertoires from subjects exposed to, actively infected with, or recovered from COVID-19. Nearly every sample came with metadata listing a de-identified subject ID, COVID-19 status, age in years and sex. Findings and caveats that apply to the study as a whole: The quantity of clinical and demographic metadata differed by source and by participant and was supplied without curation.

TCRbeta CDR3 regions were amplified from genomic DNA using the immunoSEQ Assay, a bias-controlled multiplex PCR. The source study handled its data this way. The number of nucleated cells in each sample was estimated by amplification of reference gene primers within the assay. To quantify the absolute abundance of each unique TCRbeta CDR3 rearrangement, sequence reads were collapsed and filtered. Productive Simpson clonality was computed per sample as the square root of Simpson's diversity index over productive rearrangements. In its TCRdb copy, this immuneACCESS table keeps in-frame sequences only and misses some clones. Where compared with another copy, unresolved V genes explain less than half of these, and the others have no known cause. V, J and clone size are those of that table, while D and trimming were read from the DNA. The sample data list about 440,000 clones, and roughly 88% of these were observed just once. Over 9.5% of the sample belongs to the ten largest clones.

One collaborating source in Seattle enrolled patients during active infection and followed them longitudinally through the course of disease. Each collaborating institution followed its own protocols to collect whole blood in K2EDTA tubes. Collaborator samples were shipped for TCRbeta analysis as frozen whole blood, isolated PBMCs, or DNA extracted from either sample type. Taken from the germline V gene, the CDR1 and CDR2 loops are MGHRA and YSYEKL. V drops 0 bases and J drops 4 bases, leaving 12 bases in between. The CDR3 spans 16 residues, from the cysteine through the phenylalanine. Only the CDR3 portion is preserved as DNA: 48 bases, with reading frame beginning at the first base.

Sequencing input: peripheral blood. This chain joins TRBV4-1 to TRBJ1-4, with the D gene not clear enough to name. The receptor was isolated from a woman aged 45-60 years with COVID-19, enrolled during active disease. This receptor carries the CDR3 CASSQDIWQINEKLFF. The base sequence is TGCGCCAGCAGCCAAGATATTTGGCAGATTAATGAAAAACTGTTTTTT.